The 5 T cell receptor beta chains reported below all come from one sample, sequenced in a study of glioma-infiltrating T cells. Using RNA template, CDR3s of TCR alpha and beta were amplified with iRepertoire arm-PCR. TCRdb itself ran the multiplex PCR reads through MiXCR, one entry per CDR3 protein. The sample shows tens of thousands of distinct CDR3 sequences, less than 30% of them seen only once. Sequenced material: glioma tissue, nonneoplastic brain tissue, or PBMCs (not recorded which). These receptors originate from a human donor with low-grade glioma or glioblastoma, undergoing nonglioma brain surgery, or in good health (not recorded which).

This clonotype was counted a few times. As DNA, the CDR3 is TGTGCCAGCTCGCCAGACAGTAGTGAGCAGTACTTC. It specifies CASSPDSSEQYF. V usage is TRBV18 and J usage is TRBJ2-7; perhaps TRBD1 as D (5 bases). Trimming cost V 6 bases and J 7 bases, with 13 bases left between them. The CDR3 totals 12 residues. Germline assignment: CDR1 KGHSH and CDR2 LQKENI. Filled out from reference TRBV18 and TRBJ2-7, the complete variable domain reads NAGVMQNPRHLVRRRGQEARLRCSPMKGHSHVYWYRQLPEEGLKFMVYLQKENIIDESGMPKERFSAEFPKEGPSILRIQQVVRGDSAAYFCASSPDSSEQYFGPGTRLTVT.

This clonotype was counted ten times or more. This sequence joins TRBV27 and TRBJ2-3; maybe TRBD2 (6 bases). The CDR3 length is 15 residues. Trimming took off 6 bases at V and 0 bases at J, with 13 bases between the two ends. Looked up from germline, CDR1 is MNHEY and CDR2 is SMNVEV (reference sequence). The CDR3 loop reads CASRVSGSSTDTQYF. Written as DNA, the CDR3 is TGTGCCAGCAGGGTTAGCGGTTCTAGCACAGATACGCAGTATTTT.

This chain uses TRBV30 with TRBJ1-1, with 9 nucleotides matching TRBD1. Germline V gives CDR1 GTSNPN, CDR2 SVGIG (reference sequence). Trimming removed 3 bases from V and 5 bases from J; junction bases left unmatched: 4. The CDR3 contains 13 residues. The CDR3 loop is CAWRRQGGTEAFF. The CDR3 DNA follows: TGTGCCTGGAGGAGACAGGGGGGGACTGAAGCTTTCTTT. Drawing the rest from reference TRBV30 and TRBJ1-1, the complete variable domain is SQTIHQWPATLVQPVGSPLSLECTVEGTSNPNLYWYRQAAGRGLQLLFYSVGIGQISSEVPQNLSASRPQDRQFILSSKKLLLSDSGFYLCAWRRQGGTEAFFGQGTRLTVV.

Concerning this clonotype: This may come from a read error, since a much larger clone is one base off. The chain combines TRBV20-1 with TRBJ2-7; D is unresolved. The germline V gene encodes CDR1 DFQATT and CDR2 SNEGSKA (reference sequence). V shed 0 bases and J shed 2 bases, with 17 bases lying between them. The CDR3 is made up of 16 amino acids. The CDR3 bases are TGCAGTGCTAGAGACGTGACCGAGCCACGTCCCTACGAGCAGTACTTC. It codes for CSARDVTEPRPYEQYF.

This clonotype was seen many times. The chain couples TRBV4-1 to TRBJ2-1; 13 nucleotides line up with TRBD2. Germline V gene lookup returns CDR1 MGHRA and CDR2 YSYEKL. The V segment lost 4 bases and the J segment 6 bases; nucleotides outside the gene matches: 3. The CDR3 is made up of 15 amino acids. The CDR3 loop reads CASSLGLAGFNEQFF. As DNA, the CDR3 is TGCGCCAGCAGCCTGGGACTAGCGGGATTCAATGAGCAGTTCTTC.